The present entry profiles one T cell receptor beta chain with its context. As yet, its antigen is unknown. CDR1 is SGHTA and CDR2 is FQGTGA in the germline V gene. Trimming stripped 0 bases from V and 0 bases from J, with 18 bases between. CDR3 length: 19 amino acids. This entry belongs to a study of blood T cells in healthy people across ages. Study at large: Capturing about one barcoded beta molecule per two T cells was achieved by template switching. Broader study findings: Leaving the PBMCs unsorted stopped any conclusive comparison of naive versus antigen-experienced cells. Underestimates were what the diversity estimates from one million T cells were considered to be.

A J-beta primer mix and a sample-barcoded 5' primer were used in a second PCR of about 6 to 12 cycles. CDR3-containing paired-end reads numbered at least 3 million in each sample. TCRdb processed the 5' RACE reads anew with MiXCR; each CDR3 protein has one entry. This repertoire shows some 1.5 million distinct CDR3 sequences, roughly 27% found once; its top ten account for 7.7%. This receptor was obtained from a woman in her twenties or thirties in good health. The sample taken for sequencing was blood. This rearrangement joins TRBV7-3 to TRBJ2-1; D gene ambiguous. The CDR3 reads CASSLTPAIGLSSYNEQFF. DNA for the CDR3: TGTGCCAGCAGCTTAACACCAGCCATAGGGCTTAGCTCCTACAATGAGCAGTTCTTC.